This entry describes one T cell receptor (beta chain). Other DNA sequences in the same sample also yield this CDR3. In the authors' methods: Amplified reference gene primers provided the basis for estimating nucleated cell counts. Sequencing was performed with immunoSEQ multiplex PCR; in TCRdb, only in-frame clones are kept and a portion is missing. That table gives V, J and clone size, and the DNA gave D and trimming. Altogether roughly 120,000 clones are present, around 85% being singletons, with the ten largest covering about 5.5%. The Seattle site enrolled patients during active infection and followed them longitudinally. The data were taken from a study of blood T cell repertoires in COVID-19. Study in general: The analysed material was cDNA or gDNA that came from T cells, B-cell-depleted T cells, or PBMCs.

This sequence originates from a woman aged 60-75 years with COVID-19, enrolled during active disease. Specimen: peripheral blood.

DNA for the CDR3: TGTGCCAGCAGCCAAGATAGGGGCATAGATACGCAGTATTTT. Its translation is CASSQDRGIDTQYF. The rearrangement links TRBV14 to TRBJ2-3; TRBD1 is a possible D gene (5 bases). Trimming removed 0 bases at V and 5 bases at J, with 9 bases between. Germline assignment: CDR1 SGHDN and CDR2 FVKESK. CDR3 size: 14 residues.